This T cell receptor (beta chain) was captured in a study of cytomegalovirus exposure and HLA in healthy donors. This clone was seen a handful of times. The germline V gene encodes CDR1 SEHNR and CDR2 FQNEAQ (reference sequence). The CDR3 totals 13 residues. Trimming pared 6 bases from V and 1 base from J, leaving 9 bases between. The primer mix had 60 Vbeta and 13 Jbeta primers. Repertoires were generated with immunoSEQ multiplex PCR, while TCRdb's copy carries only in-frame clones and drops some. The sample contains roughly 110,000 clones, around three quarters of which appear only once. This TCR was recovered from a man aged 25 to 45 in good health and CMV-seropositive. The sequenced material came from PBMCs. The chain links TRBV7-9 to TRBJ1-1; D remains ambiguous. CDR3 sequence reads: CASSPSGNTEAFF. The CDR3 nucleotides are TGTGCCAGCAGTCCCTCCGGGAACACTGAAGCTTTCTTT.